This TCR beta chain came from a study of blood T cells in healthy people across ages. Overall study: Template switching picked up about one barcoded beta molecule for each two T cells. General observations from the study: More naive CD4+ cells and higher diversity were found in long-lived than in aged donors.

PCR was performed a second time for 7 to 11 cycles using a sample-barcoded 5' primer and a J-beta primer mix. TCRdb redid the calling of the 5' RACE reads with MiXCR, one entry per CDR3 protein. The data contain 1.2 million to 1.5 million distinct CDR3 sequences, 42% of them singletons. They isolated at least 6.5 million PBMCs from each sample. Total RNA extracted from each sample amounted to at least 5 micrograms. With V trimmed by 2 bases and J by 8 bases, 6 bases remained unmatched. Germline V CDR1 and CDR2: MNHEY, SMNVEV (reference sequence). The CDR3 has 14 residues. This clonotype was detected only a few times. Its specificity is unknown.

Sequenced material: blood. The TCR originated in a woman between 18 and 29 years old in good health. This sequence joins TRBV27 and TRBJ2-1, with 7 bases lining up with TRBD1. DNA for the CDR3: TGTGCCAGCAGTTTAAATTCAGGGGGTTATGAGCAGTTCTTC. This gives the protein CASSLNSGGYEQFF.